Below are 18 T cell receptor beta chains sequenced from a single sample in a study of T cells in Graves' hyperthyroidism and ophthalmopathy. What was amplified from RNA transcripts were TCR beta CDR3 regions. In the first-round RT-PCR of the TCR CDR3, the HTBI primer set was used. TCRdb re-derived calls from the multiplex PCR reads in MiXCR, one entry per CDR3 protein. The data show some 350,000 distinct CDR3 sequences, approximately 25% seen once. The specimen was blood. These receptors were taken from a man between 45 and 60 years old with Graves' hyperthyroidism.

CDR3 sequence reads: CASSPGPPPAYNEQFF. CDR3 coding DNA: TGCGCCAGCAGCCCGGGGCCCCCTCCGGCCTACAATGAGCAGTTCTTC. The rearrangement joins TRBV5-1 to TRBJ2-1; D might be TRBD1 or TRBD2, each matching 5 bases. CDR1 is SGHRS, CDR2 YFSETQ, per germline. Trimming shortened V by 4 bases and J by 2 bases, and 16 bases separated the two germline ends. This CDR3 region has 16 residues.

This clonotype was picked up a small number of times. The chain uses TRBV27 and TRBJ2-7, with D perhaps being TRBD1 or TRBD2 (5 bases each). V lost 5 bases, J lost 7 bases, and 18 bases lay in between. The CDR3 runs 14 residues. Looked up from germline, CDR1 is MNHEY and CDR2 is SMNVEV (reference sequence). The CDR3 DNA follows: TGTGCCAGCAGTCCGGGTCGCACCGAGGGGGAGCAGTACTTC. It specifies CASSPGRTEGEQYF.

In its sample, this clonotype was seen a few times. In DNA form, the CDR3 reads TGTGCCAGCAGCTTAAGCCAAGGCTACACCTTC. Translated: CASSLSQGYTF. The rearrangement links TRBV5-6 to TRBJ1-2; no clear D gene. Germline V gene sequence: CDR1 SGHDT, CDR2 YYEEEE. Trimming stripped 2 bases from V and 8 bases from J, with 7 bases between. The CDR3 has 11 residues.

This clonotype was seen many times. This chain connects TRBV20-1 to TRBJ2-5; D tentatively reads TRBD1 or TRBD2 (5 bases each). Germline V gene lookup returns CDR1 DFQATT and CDR2 SNEGSKA (reference sequence). The V gene lost 7 bases and the J gene lost 5 bases, with 11 bases spanning the gap. The CDR3 is made up of 11 amino acids. CDR3 residues: CSVWGWETQYF. DNA for the CDR3: TGCAGTGTATGGGGGTGGGAGACCCAGTACTTC.

The V and J genes are TRBV7-9 and TRBJ1-5, with D uncertain. CDR1 and CDR2 (germline): SEHNR, FQNEAQ (reference sequence). The CDR3 is 14 amino acids. The V gene lost 5 bases and the J gene lost 10 bases, with 18 bases spanning the gap. The CDR3 here is CASSPIAGDRPQHF. The CDR3 DNA sequence: TGTGCCAGCAGCCCCATCGCCGGCGATCGTCCCCAGCATTTT. The whole variable domain, remainder taken from reference TRBV7-9 and TRBJ1-5, is DTGVSQNPRHKITKRGQNVTFRCDPISEHNRLYWYRQTLGQGPEFLTYFQNEAQLEKSRLLSDRFSAERPKGSFSTLEIQRTEQGDSAMYLCASSPIAGDRPQHFGDGTRLSIL.

This clonotype was seen a handful of times. The chain recombines TRBV4-1 with TRBJ2-7; D gene unclear. The length of the CDR3 is 15 residues. Trimming took 0 bases from V and 0 from J, leaving 9 bases between them. The germline CDR1 and CDR2 sequences are MGHRA and YSYEKL. DNA for the CDR3: TGCGCCAGCAGCCAAGAGGCTCGAGACTCCTACGAGCAGTACTTC. Translation: CASSQEARDSYEQYF.

In its sample, this clonotype was seen a few times. V is TRBV11-2 and J is TRBJ1-1, with D possibly being TRBD1 (6 bases). V lost 5 bases to trimming and J lost 6 bases, with 16 bases between them. CDR1 and CDR2 from the germline V gene are SGHAT and FQNNGV. The CDR3 runs 14 residues. In DNA form, the CDR3 reads TGTGCCAGCAGCCCCACAGGGAGAGATGCTGAAGCTTTCTTT. Amino acid sequence: CASSPTGRDAEAFF.

The chain combines TRBV20-1 with TRBJ1-6; no clear D. CDR3 length: 15 amino acids. Germline V gene lookup returns CDR1 DFQATT and CDR2 SNEGSKA (reference sequence). Trimming took 6 bases from V and 2 from J, leaving 14 bases between them. CDR3 DNA: TGCAGTGCCCTAAGTGCCGGTACCTATAATTCACCCCTCCACTTT. Translated: CSALSAGTYNSPLHF.

CDR3 region: CASSKTGGADQPQHF. In nucleotides, the CDR3 is TGTGCCAGCTCAAAGACAGGGGGCGCCGATCAGCCCCAGCATTTT. J is TRBJ1-5 and V is TRBV18; the match to TRBD1 covers 10 bases. V lost 5 bases and J lost 5; bases outside the gene matches: 6. Per germline, CDR1 KGHSH and CDR2 LQKENI. The CDR3 is made up of 15 amino acids.

About this clonotype itself: One base away lies a much larger clone, so this may be a sequencing read error. The genes are TRBV28 and TRBJ2-7, with 16 bases identical to TRBD2. The germline V gene encodes CDR1 MDHEN and CDR2 SYDVKM. The CDR3 extends over 18 amino acids. This CDR3 reads CVSSLLGTSGRDGLEQYF. The CDR3 nucleotides read TGTGTCAGCAGTTTATTAGGGACTAGCGGGAGGGATGGATTGGAGCAGTACTTC.

There are a few counts of this clonotype. This chain links TRBV7-2 with TRBJ2-6; TRBD1 aligns across 10 bases. The CDR3 totals 17 residues. Germline-derived CDR1 and CDR2 are SGHTA and FQGNSA. V lost 4 bases and J lost 0; bases outside the gene matches: 3. For the CDR3, the DNA is TGTGCCAGCAGCTACGGGGACAGGGGCTCTGGGGCCAACGTCCTGACTTTC. Its translation is CASSYGDRGSGANVLTF.

This clonotype showed up many times. V is TRBV20-1 and J is TRBJ2-3; D not resolved. The ends were cut back, 0 bases at V and 5 bases at J, with 9 bases in the middle. This CDR3 region has 13 residues. CDR1 and CDR2 (germline): DFQATT, SNEGSKA (reference sequence). CDR3 amino acids: CSAREPMGDTQYF. CDR3 nucleotides: TGCAGTGCTAGAGAACCTATGGGAGATACGCAGTATTTT.

This chain joins TRBV14 and TRBJ2-1; D perhaps matches TRBD2 (6 bases). The CDR3 runs to 14 residues. V shed 1 base and J shed 9 bases, with 13 bases lying between them. The germline gives CDR1 SGHDN, CDR2 FVKESK. The CDR3 DNA reads TGTGCCAGCAGCCAAGCCCGGGAGAGAAGTGAGCAGTTCTTC. Amino acid sequence: CASSQARERSEQFF.

This rearrangement joins TRBV5-1 to TRBJ1-1, with D perhaps TRBD1 (6 bases). V lost 0 bases, J lost 3 bases, and 12 bases lay in between. The CDR3 extends over 15 amino acids. CDR1 is SGHRS and CDR2 is YFSETQ in the germline V gene. The CDR3, as DNA: TGCGCCAGCAGCTTGGAGGGGGGACCTTACACTGAAGCTTTCTTT. It codes for CASSLEGGPYTEAFF.

This clonotype was detected only a few times. J is TRBJ1-1 and V is TRBV27; D is unresolved. The germline gives CDR1 MNHEY, CDR2 SMNVEV (reference sequence). Trimming took off 5 bases at V and 1 base at J, with 20 bases between the two ends. CDR3 length: 17 residues. CDR3 region: CASSSRASIGRNTEAFF. The CDR3 region has the DNA TGTGCCAGCAGTAGCAGAGCTTCGATAGGGAGGAACACTGAAGCTTTCTTT.

The chain carries TRBV5-6 and TRBJ1-1, with D perhaps matching TRBD1 (6 bases). Germline V gives CDR1 SGHDT, CDR2 YYEEEE. This CDR3 region has 13 residues. The V gene lost 5 bases and the J gene lost 4 bases, with 12 bases spanning the gap. CDR3 in DNA: TGTGCCAGCAGTAGACAGGTGGGCACTGAAGCTTTCTTT. Residues: CASSRQVGTEAFF. Full variable domain (rest looked up from reference TRBV5-6 and TRBJ1-1): DAGVTQSPTHLIKTRGQQVTLRCSPKSGHDTVSWYQQALGQGPQFIFQYYEEEERQRGNFPDRFSGHQFPNYSSELNVNALLLGDSALYLCASSRQVGTEAFFGQGTRLTVV.

Here the CDR3 reads CASSYPPKETQYF. The CDR3 DNA sequence: TGTGCCAGCAGTTACCCTCCTAAAGAGACCCAGTACTTC. The chain joins TRBV6-5 to TRBJ2-5; no firm D call. Germline V gene sequence: CDR1 MNHEY, CDR2 SVGAGI. Trimming removed 2 bases from V and 3 bases from J, with 7 bases in between. The CDR3 is 13 amino acids.

This clonotype was seen a handful of times. The rearrangement links TRBV18 to TRBJ2-2; D unclear. The germline CDR1 and CDR2 sequences are KGHSH and LQKENI. V was shortened by 2 bases and J by 0 bases, with 10 bases between the two germline ends. CDR3 length equals 16 residues. DNA for the CDR3: TGTGCCAGCTCACCAAATCGACTCGCGAACACCGGGGAGCTGTTTTTT. This gives the protein CASSPNRLANTGELFF.